Listed below are T cell receptor beta chains from one sample, sequenced in a study of T-cell memory formation after mild COVID-19. TCRdb re-analysed the 5' RACE reads in MiXCR, keeping a single row per CDR3 protein. The sample has 300,000 to 400,000 distinct CDR3 sequences; 13% are singletons. Sequenced: PBMCs or a T cell subset sorted from them (not recorded which). The origin of the receptors is a man younger than 30 who had mild COVID-19 (a few samples of this study predate the infection). Cell type and time point are not known. The CDR3 runs from the conserved cysteine through the conserved F or W. A D gene is named only where the DNA matches it firmly. Part of the rows lack a size; the others show once, few, many or a class for expanded clones.

J gene: TRBJ2-2; D gene: TRBD2; V gene: TRBV6-5; clone size: -; CDR3 DNA: TGTGCCAGCAGTTACGCATTCTCAGCGGGGGGGCCCGGGGAGCTGTTTTTT; CDR3 protein: CASSYAFSAGGPGELFF
J gene: TRBJ1-5; D gene: -; V gene: TRBV20-1; clone size: few; CDR3 DNA: TGCAGTGCTAGCAACACCCTCCGAGTTAGCAATCAGCCCCAGCATTTT; CDR3 protein: CSASNTLRVSNQPQHF
J gene: TRBJ2-1; D gene: -; V gene: TRBV6-2/TRBV6-3; clone size: few; CDR3 DNA: TGTGCCAGCAGTTACTTTATCGTTGAGCAGTTCTTC; CDR3 protein: CASSYFIVEQFF
J gene: TRBJ1-1; D gene: -; V gene: TRBV4-2; clone size: few; CDR3 DNA: TGTGCCAGCAGCCAAGCGGCCTCACAGGTTTTGAACACTGAAGCTTTCTTT; CDR3 protein: CASSQAASQVLNTEAFF
J gene: TRBJ1-2; D gene: TRBD1; V gene: TRBV6-2/TRBV6-3; clone size: few; CDR3 DNA: TGTGCCAGCAGTCGTTCCGGGACAGGAGCCTTCTATGGCTACACCTTC; CDR3 protein: CASSRSGTGAFYGYTF
J gene: TRBJ1-3; D gene: TRBD1; V gene: TRBV10-3; clone size: few; CDR3 DNA: TGTGCCATCAGTGGCCGGGACAGCTCTGGAAACACCATATATTTT; CDR3 protein: CAISGRDSSGNTIYF
J gene: TRBJ2-2; D gene: TRBD2; V gene: TRBV9; clone size: many; CDR3 DNA: TGTGCCAGCCGGGGGACTAGCGACACCGGGGAGCTGTTTTTT; CDR3 protein: CASRGTSDTGELFF
J gene: TRBJ1-2; D gene: TRBD1; V gene: TRBV6-5; clone size: few; CDR3 DNA: TGTGCCAGCAGTTACCGGGACAGGGGGCTAAACATCCCCTATGGCTACACCTTC; CDR3 protein: CASSYRDRGLNIPYGYTF
J gene: TRBJ2-3; D gene: -; V gene: TRBV5-1; clone size: many; CDR3 DNA: TGCGCCAGCAGCTTTGGCGCTAAACTCACAGATACGCAGTATTTT; CDR3 protein: CASSFGAKLTDTQYF
J gene: TRBJ2-5; D gene: -; V gene: TRBV5-1; clone size: -; CDR3 DNA: TGCGCCAGCAGACTGGCCGGGGAACTCGAGACCCAGTACTTC; CDR3 protein: CASRLAGELETQYF
J gene: TRBJ2-7; D gene: -; V gene: TRBV20-1; clone size: -; CDR3 DNA: TGCAGTGCCAAGCCTGGTGGCGGGGGCCTCTACGAGCAGTACTTC; CDR3 protein: CSAKPGGGGLYEQYF
J gene: TRBJ2-3; D gene: -; V gene: TRBV15; clone size: -; CDR3 DNA: TGTGCCACCAGCAGGACAGGAGGCATGGATACGCAGTATTTT; CDR3 protein: CATSRTGGMDTQYF
J gene: TRBJ1-2; D gene: -; V gene: TRBV4-3; clone size: -; CDR3 DNA: TGCGCCAGCAGCCAAGACCCAAACCCCAAGGGGTCCTACTATGGCTACACCTTC; CDR3 protein: CASSQDPNPKGSYYGYTF
J gene: TRBJ1-2; D gene: -; V gene: TRBV4-1; clone size: -; CDR3 DNA: TGCGCCAGCAGCTACCCAGGGGCACGGCCGGGGGGCTACACCTTC; CDR3 protein: CASSYPGARPGGYTF
J gene: TRBJ1-1; D gene: -; V gene: TRBV29-1; clone size: -; CDR3 DNA: TGCAGGGGGGGCGTGAACACTGAAGCTTTCTTT; CDR3 protein: CRGGVNTEAFF
J gene: TRBJ2-1; D gene: TRBD1; V gene: TRBV20-1; clone size: -; CDR3 DNA: TGCAGTGCAAGGCCCCCGGGACAGGGGCCCCCACCACGCCAGTTCTTC; CDR3 protein: CSARPPGQGPPPRQFF
J gene: TRBJ2-2; D gene: -; V gene: TRBV5-5; clone size: few; CDR3 DNA: TGTGCCAGCAGTACGGAGTGGGCAGGGATAGCCCAGGAGAGCGGGGAGCTGTTTTTT; CDR3 protein: CASSTEWAGIAQESGELFF
J gene: TRBJ2-1; D gene: -; V gene: TRBV7-3; clone size: many; CDR3 DNA: TGTGCCAGCAGACGGAACCACGGGACACAAAATGAGCAGTTCTTC; CDR3 protein: CASRRNHGTQNEQFF
J gene: TRBJ1-2; D gene: TRBD1; V gene: TRBV7-4; clone size: -; CDR3 DNA: TGTGCCAGCAGCGAGACAGGGTTTGGCTACACCTTC; CDR3 protein: CASSETGFGYTF
J gene: TRBJ1-5; D gene: -; V gene: TRBV6-2/TRBV6-3; clone size: -; CDR3 DNA: TGTGCCAGCGGTGAGGGCCCGGATTCCCAGCATTTT; CDR3 protein: CASGEGPDSQHF
J gene: TRBJ2-1; D gene: -; V gene: TRBV7-6; clone size: few; CDR3 DNA: TGTGCCAGCAGCTTAGAAAGGGGCGCAGTCTCCTACAATGAGCAGTTCTTC; CDR3 protein: CASSLERGAVSYNEQFF
J gene: TRBJ2-7; D gene: TRBD1; V gene: TRBV6-6; clone size: -; CDR3 DNA: TGTGCCAGCAGGATCGAGGGGGCGGTTAGCTACGAGCAGTACTTC; CDR3 protein: CASRIEGAVSYEQYF
J gene: TRBJ1-1; D gene: -; V gene: TRBV18; clone size: many; CDR3 DNA: TGTGCCAGCTCACTCGACACCCTGAACACTGAAGCTTTCTTT; CDR3 protein: CASSLDTLNTEAFF
J gene: TRBJ1-4; D gene: -; V gene: TRBV7-9; clone size: -; CDR3 DNA: TGTGCCAGCAGACATCCAGGCCCCCGGAATGAAAAACTGTTTTTT; CDR3 protein: CASRHPGPRNEKLFF
J gene: TRBJ2-3; D gene: -; V gene: TRBV3-1; clone size: -; CDR3 DNA: TGTGCCAGCAGCCAAGGGCCGGGGACGCAGTATTTT; CDR3 protein: CASSQGPGTQYF
J gene: TRBJ2-1; D gene: -; V gene: TRBV6-6; clone size: -; CDR3 DNA: TGTGCCAGCTCGGTGGGGAAAGATGAGCAGTTCTTC; CDR3 protein: CASSVGKDEQFF
J gene: TRBJ1-3; D gene: -; V gene: TRBV11-2; clone size: -; CDR3 DNA: TGTGCCAGCACCATAGCGGGGGCCTCTGGAAACACCATATATTTT; CDR3 protein: CASTIAGASGNTIYF
J gene: TRBJ2-1; D gene: -; V gene: TRBV9; clone size: few; CDR3 DNA: TGTGCCAGCAGCCCGCGGGACTCTATTGAGCAGTTCTTC; CDR3 protein: CASSPRDSIEQFF
J gene: TRBJ2-5; D gene: TRBD2; V gene: TRBV7-9; clone size: few; CDR3 DNA: TGTGCCAGCAGCTCCCTCGGGGGGGGCACGTCTCAGGAGACCCAGTACTTC; CDR3 protein: CASSSLGGGTSQETQYF
J gene: TRBJ2-2; D gene: -; V gene: TRBV25-1; clone size: -; CDR3 DNA: TGTGCCAGCAGGCCCAGATCCGGCTTCACCGGGGAGCTGTTTTTT; CDR3 protein: CASRPRSGFTGELFF
J gene: TRBJ1-2; D gene: -; V gene: TRBV6-5; clone size: -; CDR3 DNA: TGTGCCAGCAGTCCCCGGACGCGCCGCTATGGCTACACCTTC; CDR3 protein: CASSPRTRRYGYTF
J gene: TRBJ2-2; D gene: -; V gene: TRBV7-2; clone size: -; CDR3 DNA: TGTGCCAGCAGTCCTGACCTCGGGGGAACCGGGGAGCTGTTTTTT; CDR3 protein: CASSPDLGGTGELFF
J gene: TRBJ2-1; D gene: -; V gene: TRBV3-1; clone size: -; CDR3 DNA: TGTGCCAGCAGTCAAAATACGAGTAGCCGCGGCAATGAGCAGTTCTTC; CDR3 protein: CASSQNTSSRGNEQFF
J gene: TRBJ2-1; D gene: TRBD2; V gene: TRBV6-2/TRBV6-3; clone size: few; CDR3 DNA: TGTGCCAGCCGCTTCGTCGGGGGGTCTTACAATGAGCAGTTCTTC; CDR3 protein: CASRFVGGSYNEQFF
J gene: TRBJ2-7; D gene: TRBD1; V gene: TRBV7-9; clone size: few; CDR3 DNA: TGTGCCAGCAGCTTAGCGTTAGGACAGGGGGCGCGCGAGCAGTACTTC; CDR3 protein: CASSLALGQGAREQYF
J gene: TRBJ2-3; D gene: TRBD1; V gene: TRBV29-1; clone size: many; CDR3 DNA: TGCAGCGCTAGTTTAGGGGGCGGCACAGATACGCAGTATTTT; CDR3 protein: CSASLGGGTDTQYF
J gene: TRBJ2-3; D gene: -; V gene: TRBV10-2; clone size: few; CDR3 DNA: TGCGCCAGCAGTGGGACCTACGAAACAGATACGCAGTATTTT; CDR3 protein: CASSGTYETDTQYF
J gene: TRBJ1-1; D gene: -; V gene: TRBV2; clone size: -; CDR3 DNA: TGTGCCAGCAGTGAATCTCTAGGAGCTTTCTTT; CDR3 protein: CASSESLGAFF
J gene: TRBJ2-5; D gene: -; V gene: TRBV12-3/TRBV12-4; clone size: -; CDR3 DNA: TGTGCCAGCCGAGAGGGAATTGAAGAGACCCAGTACTTC; CDR3 protein: CASREGIEETQYF
J gene: TRBJ2-5; D gene: TRBD1; V gene: TRBV24-1; clone size: few; CDR3 DNA: TGTGCCACCAGTGACAGACAGGGTCTACAAGAGACCCAGTACTTC; CDR3 protein: CATSDRQGLQETQYF
J gene: TRBJ2-1; D gene: -; V gene: TRBV7-2; clone size: many; CDR3 DNA: TGTGCCAGCAGCCCGCGGACGGGGGTCCTCGGCAATGAGCAGTTCTTC; CDR3 protein: CASSPRTGVLGNEQFF
J gene: TRBJ2-3; D gene: -; V gene: TRBV5-1; clone size: many; CDR3 DNA: TGCGCCAGCAGCTCCCAAACGGACAGAGCCGATACGCAGTATTTT; CDR3 protein: CASSSQTDRADTQYF
J gene: TRBJ1-5; D gene: TRBD1; V gene: TRBV29-1; clone size: -; CDR3 DNA: TGCAGCGCCAAGGATGGGACAGGGGTTGGTCAGCCCCAGCATTTT; CDR3 protein: CSAKDGTGVGQPQHF
J gene: TRBJ1-3; D gene: -; V gene: TRBV5-1; clone size: many; CDR3 DNA: TGCGCCAGCAGCTTGGGGGCTGACTTCTCTGGAAACACCATATATTTT; CDR3 protein: CASSLGADFSGNTIYF
J gene: TRBJ2-1; D gene: -; V gene: TRBV4-1; clone size: many; CDR3 DNA: TGCGCCAGCAGCCAAGACAGGGGAGGTGAGCAGTTCTTC; CDR3 protein: CASSQDRGGEQFF
J gene: TRBJ2-7; D gene: -; V gene: TRBV15; clone size: few; CDR3 DNA: TGTGCCACCAGCAGAGAGCAGGGATCCACCTACGAGCAGTACTTC; CDR3 protein: CATSREQGSTYEQYF
J gene: TRBJ2-4; D gene: -; V gene: TRBV6-2/TRBV6-3; clone size: few; CDR3 DNA: TGTGCCAGCAGTTACCAGCCAGGGGAAAACATTCAGTACTTC; CDR3 protein: CASSYQPGENIQYF
J gene: TRBJ2-2; D gene: -; V gene: TRBV7-8; clone size: -; CDR3 DNA: TGTGCCAGCAGCTTAGAACTCAGGGCAAGGTGGACCGGGGAGCTGTTTTTT; CDR3 protein: CASSLELRARWTGELFF
J gene: TRBJ2-5; D gene: -; V gene: TRBV7-9; clone size: few; CDR3 DNA: TGTGCCAGCAGCTTTGCTCAGGCTGAAGAGACCCAGTACTTC; CDR3 protein: CASSFAQAEETQYF
J gene: TRBJ1-2; D gene: -; V gene: TRBV6-1; clone size: -; CDR3 DNA: TGTGCCAGCATCCACCGCGACAAGACCTATGGCTACACCTTC; CDR3 protein: CASIHRDKTYGYTF
J gene: TRBJ1-1; D gene: -; V gene: TRBV3-1; clone size: -; CDR3 DNA: TGTGCCAGCAGCCCTCATCCCACGGCGAGCTCTGAAGCTTTCTTT; CDR3 protein: CASSPHPTASSEAFF
J gene: TRBJ2-7; D gene: -; V gene: TRBV18; clone size: few; CDR3 DNA: TGTGCCAGCTCACAACAGGGGGGGTCCTACGAGCAGTACTTC; CDR3 protein: CASSQQGGSYEQYF
J gene: TRBJ2-5; D gene: -; V gene: TRBV5-1; clone size: many; CDR3 DNA: TGCGCCAGCAGTTCAGGGCGGGAGACCCAGTACTTC; CDR3 protein: CASSSGRETQYF
J gene: TRBJ2-1; D gene: TRBD1; V gene: TRBV7-2; clone size: -; CDR3 DNA: TGTGCCAGCAGTTTCGACAGGGCCACCTACAATGAGCAGTTCTTC; CDR3 protein: CASSFDRATYNEQFF
J gene: TRBJ2-1; D gene: -; V gene: TRBV7-8; clone size: few; CDR3 DNA: TGTGCCAGCAGCTTAATGGCCGTACAGAATGAGCAGTTCTTC; CDR3 protein: CASSLMAVQNEQFF
J gene: TRBJ2-3; D gene: -; V gene: TRBV20-1; clone size: once; CDR3 DNA: TGCAGTGCCCTCCCCGACGGCCAGTGGGCGGATACGCAGTATTTT; CDR3 protein: CSALPDGQWADTQYF
J gene: TRBJ2-2; D gene: TRBD1; V gene: TRBV12-3/TRBV12-4; clone size: -; CDR3 DNA: TGTGCCAGCATTTCAGGGACAGGGGCCTCTGGGGAGCTGTTTTTT; CDR3 protein: CASISGTGASGELFF